This T cell receptor beta chain was documented in a study of T cell repertoires in cytomegalovirus infection. There are 16 residues in the CDR3. Trimming stripped 5 bases from V and 7 bases from J, with 22 bases between. Per germline, CDR1 SEHNR and CDR2 FQNEAQ (reference sequence). On this clonotype itself: Its target is not known. This clone may be a read error of a much larger clone one base away. Given the absence of the conserved phenylalanine or tryptophan at the CDR3 end, a read error is likely.

MiXCR was run by TCRdb on the reads, yielding one entry per CDR3 protein. Among about a million distinct CDR3 sequences listed, 25% to 40% were seen once. Sample: cultured CD8+ T cells from PBMCs, taken from culture after CMV antigen stimulation. The V call is TRBV7-9, the J call TRBJ2-3, with D possibly being TRBD1 or TRBD2 (7 bases each). The clonotype comes from a human donor in good health (CMV status not recorded). Some clones in this sample may be carry-over from other donors' samples. CDR3 amino acids: CASSIPGGQSPNTQYY. The DNA of the CDR3 is TGTGCCAGCAGCATCCCGGGGGGACAGTCCCCTAATACGCAGTATTAT.